The 31 T cell receptor beta chains below all came from one sample that was sequenced in a study of post-analysis software for immune sequencing data (dated by TCRdb to between 2015 and 2017). Summary of the overall study and its limitations: Patients showed significantly higher frequencies than controls for a handful of TRBV segments, among them TRBV5-6, TRBV5-1 and TRBV20-1.

Library preparation was by PCR. Sequencing was carried out with an Illumina HiSeq 2500. To reduce PCR and sequencing biases, unique molecular identifiers were incorporated into the TCR beta cDNA libraries. Through fastp at Q25 and MiXCR, TCRdb rebuilt clones from the public reads, retaining in-frame beta chains. Records with the same CDR3 protein are collapsed into one entry carrying the most frequent genes and DNA. Recorded for this sample are some 890,000 distinct CDR3 sequences; 53% of them occurred a single time. Approximately 4.5% of the sample comes from the top ten. Their cognate antigens are unknown. Sequenced input: blood. These receptors originate from a girl aged 5-17 years with multiple sclerosis.

This sequence joins TRBV5-6 and TRBJ2-7; D might be TRBD2 (5 bases). The CDR3 covers 13 residues. Trimming took off 4 bases at V and 7 bases at J, with 15 bases between the two ends. CDR1 and CDR2 from the germline V gene are SGHDT and YYEEEE. The CDR3 protein is CASSPGSRDEQYF. As DNA, the CDR3 is TGTGCCAGCAGCCCGGGATCTAGGGATGAGCAGTACTTC.

This clonotype occurred a few times. The chain's CDR3 is CSVVVLAGHREQYF. Here the CDR3 DNA reads TGCAGCGTTGTAGTCCTAGCGGGACATCGGGAGCAGTACTTC. The chain joins TRBV29-1 to TRBJ2-5, with TRBD2 identical over 9 bases. Trimming at V came to 4 bases and at J to 11 bases, leaving 14 bases not matched to a gene. Germline assignment: CDR1 SQVTM and CDR2 ANQGSEA. This CDR3 spans 14 amino acids.

The genes are TRBV15 and TRBJ2-7, with D possibly TRBD2 on 5 matching bases. The germline CDR1 and CDR2 sequences are LNHNV and YYDKDF (reference sequence). V gave up 0 bases and J gave up 4 bases, with 10 bases separating them. The CDR3 runs to 14 residues. The CDR3 DNA reads as TGTGCCACCAGCAGAGATCGACGAGGGTACGAGCAGTACTTC. Translating it yields CATSRDRRGYEQYF.

This chain connects TRBV6-2 or TRBV6-3 to TRBJ2-2, with D perhaps matching TRBD1 (5 bases). The CDR3 is 14 amino acids. Germline values: CDR1 MNHEY, CDR2 SVGEGT. Trimming took off 2 bases at V and 3 bases at J, with 7 bases between the two ends. CDR3 sequence: CASSYQGDTGELFF. The CDR3 coding sequence is TGTGCCAGCAGTTACCAAGGGGACACCGGGGAGCTGTTTTTT.

This clonotype showed up just a few times. The chain has TRBV29-1 and TRBJ2-7; D perhaps matches TRBD1 (5 bases). This CDR3 region has 13 residues. V gave up 1 base and J gave up 7 bases, with 14 bases separating them. Germline assignment: CDR1 SQVTM and CDR2 ANQGSEA. CDR3 nucleotides: TGCAGCGTTGAAGCCCTCAAGGGGATAGAGCAGTACTTC. The encoded protein is CSVEALKGIEQYF.

There are a few counts of this clonotype. The genes are TRBV12-3 or TRBV12-4 and TRBJ2-7; 7 positions match TRBD2. The CDR3 sequence is 14 residues long. Germline trimming cut 5 bases from V and 7 bases from J; bases unmatched to any gene: 11. CDR3 sequence reads: CASSRSGDATEQYF. Written as DNA, the CDR3 is TGTGCCAGCAGTCGCAGCGGGGACGCCACAGAGCAGTACTTC.

The chain carries TRBV28 and TRBJ2-4; D unresolved. The J call may be in error: the DNA end matches TRBJ2-7 better. There are 11 residues in the CDR3. CDR1 and CDR2 from the germline V gene are MDHEN and SYDVKM. Here the CDR3 reads CASSLRLEQYF. For the CDR3, the DNA is TGTGCCAGCAGTTTAAGGCTCGAGCAGTACTTC.

This clonotype occurred once. The rearrangement links TRBV4-1 to TRBJ2-3; TRBD2 agrees at 10 bases. Germline V gene sequence: CDR1 MGHRA, CDR2 YSYEKL. The CDR3 has 16 amino acids. V lost 3 bases, J lost 2 bases, and 5 bases stayed unmatched. The CDR3 spells CASSHITSGNTDTQYF. CDR3 DNA sequence: TGCGCCAGCAGCCACATAACTAGCGGGAACACAGATACGCAGTATTTT.

The CDR3 protein is CSAGAGAGYEQYF. The CDR3, as DNA: TGCAGCGCAGGAGCGGGAGCGGGTTACGAGCAGTACTTC. The chain carries TRBV29-1 and TRBJ2-7; TRBD2 matches 8 bases. V lost 7 bases to trimming and J lost 4 bases; unmatched junction nucleotides: 9. The CDR3 has 13 amino acids. Germline values: CDR1 SQVTM, CDR2 ANQGSEA.

This rearrangement joins TRBV10-3 to TRBJ2-2; the match to TRBD2 covers 9 bases. Trimming removed 0 bases from V and 0 bases from J; junction bases left unmatched: 5. CDR1 is ENHRY and CDR2 is SYGVKD in the germline V gene. CDR3 size: 18 residues. CDR3 amino acids: CAISESPLAGPNTGELFF. In nucleotides, the CDR3 is TGTGCCATCAGTGAGTCACCGCTAGCGGGACCGAACACCGGGGAGCTGTTTTTT.

The chain carries TRBV29-1 and TRBJ2-3; D is uncertain. This CDR3 contains 15 residues. Trimming left V 1 base short and J 2 bases short, with 13 bases between. Germline V CDR1 and CDR2: SQVTM, ANQGSEA. CDR3 sequence: CSVEATTGYTDTQYF. The DNA for the CDR3 is TGCAGCGTTGAAGCCACGACTGGCTACACAGATACGCAGTATTTT.

This clonotype was seen more than once but under ten times. The chain employs TRBV12-3 or TRBV12-4 and TRBJ2-5; 7 nucleotides match TRBD2. The V and J ends lost 3 bases and 4 bases, in that order; junction bases with no gene match: 17. This CDR3 is 18 amino acids long. CDR3 protein: CASSFRLPAGSTRETQYF. As DNA, the CDR3 is TGTGCCAGCAGTTTTCGACTGCCAGCGGGGTCGACGAGAGAGACCCAGTACTTC.

This clonotype was detected only a few times. A read error may account for a junction end that differs from germline. The rearrangement joins TRBV27 to TRBJ2-4; D is possibly TRBD1 (5 bases). CDR1 is MNHEY and CDR2 is SMNVEV in the germline V gene (reference sequence). The CDR3 has 13 residues. The CDR3 nucleotides read TGTGCCAGCAGTCGTCGACAGTCCTACGAGCAGTACTTT. As protein: CASSRRQSYEQYF.

V is TRBV5-1 and J is TRBJ2-1; D is unresolved. There are 17 residues in the CDR3. The V end lost 0 bases, the J end lost 10 bases, and 23 bases lay between the germline ends. Per the germline V gene, CDR1 is SGHRS and CDR2 is YFSETQ. CDR3 amino acids: CASSLEGPRLSFYEQFF. CDR3 DNA: TGCGCCAGCAGCTTGGAAGGGCCTCGGTTGAGTTTCTACGAGCAGTTCTTC.

The rearrangement joins TRBV9 to TRBJ2-1, with D perhaps TRBD1 (5 bases). The DNA matches TRBJ2-7 better at its end, which makes the J call doubtful. The germline gives CDR1 SGDLS, CDR2 YYNGEE. This CDR3 has 15 residues. In nucleotides, the CDR3 is TGTGCCAGCAGCGTAGATAGGGGCGGCGGAGACGAGCAGTACTTC. Residues: CASSVDRGGGDEQYF.

The chain uses TRBV6-6 and TRBJ1-2; TRBD1 might be the D (5 bases). Germline V gene sequence: CDR1 MNHNY, CDR2 SVGAGI (reference sequence). CDR3 length: 14 residues. The V gene lost 7 bases and the J gene lost 4 bases, with 16 bases spanning the gap. CDR3 sequence: CASIPTGTAYGYTF. In DNA form, the CDR3 reads TGTGCCAGCATTCCAACCGGGACCGCCTATGGCTACACCTTC.

This chain joins TRBV10-3 and TRBJ2-3; TRBD2 agrees at 12 bases. CDR1 and CDR2 (germline): ENHRY, SYGVKD. The CDR3 has 18 amino acids. Trimming removed 3 bases from V and 0 bases from J; junction bases left unmatched: 7. CDR3 protein: CAISDPWTSGASTDTQYF. As DNA, the CDR3 is TGTGCCATCAGTGACCCTTGGACTAGCGGGGCTAGCACAGATACGCAGTATTTT.

The genes are TRBV5-1 and TRBJ2-4; 9 positions agree with TRBD1. Germline-derived CDR1 and CDR2 are SGHRS and YFSETQ. The junction had 7 bases not matched to a gene; V was cut back by 4 bases and J by 8 bases. The CDR3 totals 14 residues. As DNA, the CDR3 is TGCGCCAGCAGCGTACAGGGGGCGCGGGACATTCAGTACTTC. Translating gives CASSVQGARDIQYF. Variable domain in full (rest from reference TRBV5-1 and TRBJ2-4): KAGVTQTPRYLIKTRGQQVTLSCSPISGHRSVSWYQQTPGQGLQFLFEYFSETQRNKGNFPGRFSGRQFSNSRSEMNVSTLELGDSALYLCASSVQGARDIQYFGAGTRLSVL.

This clonotype was detected a few times. V gene TRBV5-1 combines with J gene TRBJ2-5, with 12 bases fitting TRBD2. In germline, CDR1 is SGHRS, CDR2 YFSETQ. This CDR3 spans 16 amino acids. Trimming at V came to 0 bases and at J to 4 bases, leaving 4 bases not matched to a gene. CDR3 nucleotide sequence: TGCGCCAGCAGCTTGGGGACTAGCGGGATGCCAGAGACCCAGTACTTC. It yields the protein CASSLGTSGMPETQYF.

This clonotype was detected once. V gene TRBV29-1 combines with J gene TRBJ2-1, with 12 bases aligning to TRBD1. V lost 1 base to trimming and J lost 4 bases; unmatched junction nucleotides: 2. In germline, CDR1 is SQVTM, CDR2 ANQGSEA. The CDR3 consists of 15 residues. The CDR3 DNA is TGCAGCGTTGAAGGGGGACAGGGGGCTTACAATGAGCAGTTCTTC. Its protein is CSVEGGQGAYNEQFF.

The chain recombines TRBV9 with TRBJ1-2, with no clear D. In germline, CDR1 is SGDLS, CDR2 YYNGEE. CDR3 length: 16 amino acids. The germline V and J ends were trimmed by 0 bases and 2 bases, with 14 bases remaining between them. The CDR3: CASSVGWRLSNYGYTF. CDR3 nucleotides: TGTGCCAGCAGCGTAGGCTGGCGACTCTCCAACTATGGCTACACCTTC.

The rearrangement uses TRBV2 and TRBJ2-1, with D perhaps TRBD2 (5 bases). There are 11 residues in the CDR3. V shed 8 bases and J shed 5 bases, with 7 bases lying between them. CDR1 SNHLY and CDR2 FYNNEI come from the germline V gene. CDR3 nucleotides: TGTGCCAGCGGACTGCACAATGAGCAGTTCTTC. Protein: CASGLHNEQFF.

The chain has TRBV27 and TRBJ2-4, with a weak D call TRBD2 (6 bases). Trimming left V 5 bases short and J 8 bases short, with 19 bases between. The CDR3 totals 15 residues. Per the germline V gene, CDR1 is MNHEY and CDR2 is SMNVEV (reference sequence). The DNA of the CDR3 is TGTGCCAGCAGTCCCGAGGCGGGGCCTGGGTACATTCAGTACTTC. Translated, it gives CASSPEAGPGYIQYF.

This clonotype was counted ten times or more. V usage is TRBV9 and J usage is TRBJ2-6; D remains unclear. This CDR3 spans 13 amino acids. Germline V CDR1 and CDR2: SGDLS, YYNGEE. The V end lost 5 bases, the J end lost 0 bases, and 3 bases lay between the germline ends. CDR3 region: CASRRSGANVLTF. The CDR3, as DNA: TGTGCCAGCAGGCGCTCTGGGGCCAACGTCCTGACTTTC.

The rearrangement joins TRBV18 to TRBJ1-5, with a possible D match to TRBD1 (5 bases). The CDR3 has 16 amino acids. Germline V CDR1 and CDR2: KGHSH, LQKENI. Deletions cut 5 bases from V and 6 bases from J, with 20 bases between. The CDR3 spells CASSVSDSRATQPQHF. The CDR3 DNA follows: TGTGCCAGCTCAGTATCAGACAGCCGCGCTACTCAGCCCCAGCATTTT.

This clonotype has only a few counts. A read error may produce the germline difference seen at one junction end. The chain links TRBV5-1 to TRBJ2-3, with 9 nucleotides matching TRBD2. Germline V lookup: CDR1 SGHRS, CDR2 YFSETQ. This CDR3 has 16 amino acids. This CDR3 reads CAGRAERAGGTNTQYF. CDR3 bases: TGCGCCGGCAGAGCGGAGCGTGCGGGGGGGACGAATACGCAGTATTTT. The entire variable domain, with the rest obtained from reference TRBV5-1 and TRBJ2-3, is as follows: KAGVTQTPRYLIKTRGQQVTLSCSPISGHRSVSWYQQTPGQGLQFLFEYFSETQRNKGNFPGRFSGRQFSNSRSEMNVSTLELGDSALYLCAGRAERAGGTNTQYFGPGTRLTVL.

Remarks on this clonotype: A read error may produce the germline difference seen at one junction end. The chain couples TRBV11-3 to TRBJ2-1, with TRBD2 matching 12 bases. Germline-derived CDR1 and CDR2 are SGHNT and YENEEA. The CDR3 covers 15 residues. CDR3 sequence: CAGSPGLAGYNEQFF. The CDR3 bases are TGTGCCGGCAGCCCGGGACTAGCGGGCTACAATGAGCAGTTCTTC.

The rearrangement links TRBV3-1 to TRBJ2-5; tentatively, D is TRBD2 (6 bases). The DNA end favors TRBJ2-7, so the J call may be wrong. This CDR3 has 16 residues. The V gene's germline CDR1 is LGHDT and CDR2 YNNKEL (reference sequence). CDR3 coding DNA: TGTGCCAGCAGCCAAGATCGTGGGGACTCCATCTACGAGCAGTACTTC. Protein sequence: CASSQDRGDSIYEQYF.

Turning to this clonotype: At one boundary the junction diverges from the germline segment, which might be a read error. This chain links TRBV5-1 with TRBJ2-1; D not certain. The CDR3 contains 14 residues. Germline lookup yields CDR1 SGHRS and CDR2 YFSETQ. CDR3 DNA: TGCGCCAGCAGGTTGGCGGTAGGGCCCAATGAGCAGTTCTTC. It encodes CASRLAVGPNEQFF.

This chain links TRBV6-6 with TRBJ2-7, with a tentative D call TRBD2 (5 bases). The CDR3 is made up of 14 amino acids. Between the trimmed V and J ends, which lost 7 bases and 4 bases, there was a span of 17 bases. The germline gives CDR1 MNHNY, CDR2 SVGAGI (reference sequence). The CDR3 region has the DNA TGTGCCAGCACCCTTCCCAGCGAGGGTTACGAGCAGTACTTC. It encodes CASTLPSEGYEQYF.

The chain combines TRBV6-5 with TRBJ2-3; no reliable D call. Trimming stripped 2 bases from V and 2 bases from J, with 8 bases between. The CDR3 runs to 14 residues. Per germline, CDR1 MNHEY and CDR2 SVGAGI. CDR3 DNA: TGTGCCAGCAGTTACAGCCCGAACACAGATACGCAGTATTTT. It yields the protein CASSYSPNTDTQYF.